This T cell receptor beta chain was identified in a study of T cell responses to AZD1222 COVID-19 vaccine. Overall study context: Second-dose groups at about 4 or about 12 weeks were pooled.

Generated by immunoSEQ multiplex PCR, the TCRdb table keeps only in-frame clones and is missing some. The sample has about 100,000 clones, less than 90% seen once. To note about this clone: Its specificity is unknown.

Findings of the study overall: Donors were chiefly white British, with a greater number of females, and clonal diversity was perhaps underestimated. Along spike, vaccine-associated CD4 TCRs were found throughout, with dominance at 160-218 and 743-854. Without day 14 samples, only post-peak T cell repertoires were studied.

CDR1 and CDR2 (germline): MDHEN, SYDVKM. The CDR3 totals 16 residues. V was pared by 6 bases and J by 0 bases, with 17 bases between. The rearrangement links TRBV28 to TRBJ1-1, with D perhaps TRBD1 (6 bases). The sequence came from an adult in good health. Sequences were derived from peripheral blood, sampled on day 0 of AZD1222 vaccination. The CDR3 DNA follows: TGTGCCAGCAGAACCGGGACACAAAAACTGAACACTGAAGCTTTCTTT. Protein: CASRTGTQKLNTEAFF.